Each of the 23 T cell receptor beta chains below was sequenced from the same sample in a study of tumor-infiltrating lymphocytes in primary liver carcinoma. Investigators took RNA and DNA out together from 20-30 mg of unsorted bulk tissue. With around 520 ng total RNA as template and a constant-region primer, TCR beta cDNA was made. Libraries of TCR beta came from three nested multiplex PCR rounds with slightly modified ARM-PCR. A C-beta reverse primer was combined with TRBV1-TRBV30 forward primers in the first two PCR rounds, and each round had 10 cycles. TCRdb called the multiplex PCR reads again in MiXCR, with one record for every CDR3 protein. The table shows roughly 120,000 distinct CDR3 sequences, with about 59% occurring only once. The sample comprised liver tumor tissue from sampling region 1. Subset given: tumor region T1, superior pole. The receptor source for this set is a woman aged 60 to 75 with primary liver carcinoma and hepatitis B virus infection.

With regard to this clonotype: A clone one base away is much larger, so this may be a read error. This CDR3 is CASSSGTSRRTDTQYF. The CDR3 nucleotides are TGTGCCAGCAGCTCCGGGACTAGCAGACGCACAGATACGCAGTATTTT. V usage is TRBV5-4 and J usage is TRBJ2-3, with 9 bases fitting TRBD2. Losses at the gene ends were 3 bases for V and 1 base for J; bases not matched to a gene: 6. Germline CDR1 reads SGHNT; CDR2 reads YYREEE (reference sequence). The CDR3 totals 16 residues.

The table lists this clonotype with a few counts. Since the CDR3 does not end with the conserved phenylalanine or tryptophan, this likely comes from a read error. The V call is TRBV12-3 or TRBV12-4, the J call TRBJ1-5; unclear D gene. CDR3 length equals 13 residues. The V end was cut by 6 bases, the J end by 7 bases, with 13 bases between. Here the CDR3 reads CASRREHGQPQHS. DNA for the CDR3: TGTGCCAGCAGGAGGGAACACGGGCAGCCCCAGCATTCT.

This clonotype was counted between two and nine times. This chain connects TRBV28 to TRBJ2-5, with 8 bases that match TRBD2. The J segment lost 2 bases and the V segment lost 3 bases, leaving 5 bases of the junction unmatched. CDR3 length: 15 residues. Germline CDR1 reads MDHEN; CDR2 reads SYDVKM. The CDR3, as DNA: TGTGCCAGCAGTTTCACGGGACTAGTTCAAGAGACCCAGTACTTC. Amino acid sequence: CASSFTGLVQETQYF.

Ten or more counts support this clonotype. The chain couples TRBV5-1 to TRBJ1-1; D call uncertain. V was trimmed by 0 bases and J by 1 base, leaving 10 bases between them. The CDR3 runs 15 residues. Germline V gene data show CDR1 as SGHRS and CDR2 as YFSETQ. CDR3 sequence: CASSLDGVTNTEAFF. The CDR3, as DNA: TGCGCCAGCAGCTTGGATGGGGTAACGAACACTGAAGCTTTCTTT. Supplemented by reference TRBV5-1 and TRBJ1-1, the full variable domain reads KAGVTQTPRYLIKTRGQQVTLSCSPISGHRSVSWYQQTPGQGLQFLFEYFSETQRNKGNFPGRFSGRQFSNSRSEMNVSTLELGDSALYLCASSLDGVTNTEAFFGQGTRLTVV.

Turning to this clonotype: Likely a read error: the CDR3 ends without its conserved phenylalanine or tryptophan. CDR3 DNA sequence: TGTGCCAGCAGCTCACCCCCTAGCTACTCCAAAGATACACAGTATTCT. It yields the protein CASSSPPSYSKDTQYS. The chain employs TRBV11-2 and TRBJ2-3; maybe TRBD2 (5 bases). The CDR3 spans 16 residues. The germline CDR1 and CDR2 sequences are SGHAT and FQNNGV.

On this clonotype itself: One end of the junction fails to match germline, which may point to a read error. This chain connects TRBV28 to TRBJ1-3; maybe TRBD1 (5 bases). This CDR3 has 13 amino acids. CDR1 and CDR2 (germline): MDHEN, SYDVKM. This CDR3 reads CTSRRQTGNTIYF. CDR3 in DNA: TGTACCAGCAGGAGACAGACTGGAAACACCATATATTTT.

As concerns this clonotype: Mismatch with germline at one junction end may stem from a read error. This rearrangement joins TRBV11-1 to TRBJ1-6; D perhaps matches TRBD1 (5 bases). The length of the CDR3 is 13 residues. Germline CDR1 is SGHAT and CDR2 is FQDESV (reference sequence). The CDR3 DNA is TGTGCCAGCAGCCGACTTGGGGGTTCATCCCTCTACTTT. Protein product: CASSRLGGSSLYF.

Comments on this clonotype: At one of its ends the junction is not consistent with the germline gene, which may arise from a read error. This chain joins TRBV6-5 and TRBJ2-1, with a possible D match to TRBD2 (6 bases). The CDR3 has 14 residues. Germline V gene lookup returns CDR1 MNHEY and CDR2 SVGAGI. The CDR3 DNA follows: TGTGCCAGCACTTATTTTGGAGGGGAGAATGGGCAGTTCTTC. Translating it yields CASTYFGGENGQFF.

Note on this clonotype: Lacking the conserved final phenylalanine or tryptophan, this CDR3 likely reflects a read error. The gene calls are TRBV18 and TRBJ1-4, with 7 bases that match TRBD1. J gave up 8 bases and V 4 bases, and 4 bases lay outside the gene matches. Germline loops: CDR1 KGHSH, CDR2 LQKENI. The CDR3 runs 13 residues. The CDR3 region is CASSRGQDEKLFL. The DNA of the CDR3 is TGTGCCAGCTCACGCGGACAGGACGAAAAACTGTTTCTT.

This clonotype was counted ten times or more. The rearrangement links TRBV11-2 to TRBJ2-1; 13 nucleotides align to TRBD2. J was trimmed by 0 bases and V by 5 bases; bases with no gene match: 13. Germline lookup yields CDR1 SGHAT and CDR2 FQNNGV. The CDR3 extends over 20 amino acids. CDR3 amino acids: CASSHQTSGRPESSYNEQFF. DNA for the CDR3: TGTGCCAGCAGCCACCAGACTAGCGGGAGGCCCGAGAGCTCCTACAATGAGCAGTTCTTC.

As regards this clonotype: Since a much larger clone is just one base distant, this may be a read error. The chain uses TRBV10-1 and TRBJ1-1; D gene uncertain. Looked up from germline, CDR1 is WNHNN and CDR2 is SYGVQD (reference sequence). V gave up 3 bases and J gave up 8 bases, with 13 bases separating them. The CDR3 totals 13 residues. The CDR3 DNA follows: TGCGCCAGCAGTGATAGGTACGTGGGCGAAGCTTTCTTT. It codes for CASSDRYVGEAFF.

Of note for this clonotype: A read error may be the cause here, since a much bigger clone is one base away. V is TRBV6-2 or TRBV6-3 and J is TRBJ1-6; D ambiguous. The CDR3 sequence is 16 residues long. The V gene's germline CDR1 is MNHEY and CDR2 SVGEGT. V lost 6 bases, J lost 0 bases, and 12 bases lay in between. For the CDR3, the DNA is TGTGCCAGCAGCCCAGTTAGGAGCTCCTATAATTCACCCCTCCACTTT. Residues: CASSPVRSSYNSPLHF.

Concerning this clonotype: It may be a read error: a sequence one base away is much more abundant. The rearrangement links TRBV29-1 to TRBJ2-3; unclear D gene. This CDR3 contains 14 residues. The V end lost 4 bases, the J end lost 3 bases, and 14 bases lay between the germline ends. The germline gives CDR1 SQVTM, CDR2 ANQGSEA. The CDR3 region is CSVASSLATDTQYF. The CDR3 DNA sequence: TGCAGCGTTGCCTCTTCACTGGCTACAGATACGCAGTATTTT.

About this clonotype itself: A much larger clone lies a single base off, so this may be a read error. The V call is TRBV12-5, the J call TRBJ2-5, with D maybe TRBD2 (5 bases). CDR1 and CDR2 from the germline V gene are LGHNT and FRNRAP. The CDR3 runs 14 residues. This chain's CDR3 is CASSHPGHGEIQYF. For the CDR3, the DNA is TGTGCTAGTTCCCATCCGGGCCACGGGGAGATCCAGTACTTC.

For this clonotype: Since no conserved phenylalanine or tryptophan closes the CDR3, a read error is the likely cause. The DNA is omitted, as the CDR3 cannot be located on it reliably, and the CDR3 follows TCRdb's listing. The chain uses TRBV11-2 and TRBJ2-1; the table's D call, TRBD1, has no DNA check behind it. In germline, CDR1 is SGHAT, CDR2 FQNNGV. The CDR3 contains 13 residues when both ends are counted. The CDR3 loop reads CANSLGRVNEQFV.

The rearrangement uses TRBV6-5 and TRBJ1-1; 7 bases are a match to TRBD1. With V trimmed by 6 bases and J by 3 bases, 10 bases remained unmatched. This CDR3 spans 15 amino acids. The germline gives CDR1 MNHEY, CDR2 SVGAGI. The CDR3 here is CASSTGPRGDTEAFF. In DNA, the CDR3 is TGTGCCAGCAGCACCGGGCCCAGGGGGGACACTGAAGCTTTCTTT.

The chain joins TRBV5-1 to TRBJ1-1; possible D gene TRBD1, 5 bases. The CDR3 is made up of 13 amino acids. Per the germline V gene, CDR1 is SGHRS and CDR2 is YFSETQ. With 4 bases removed from V and 4 bases from J, the gap between germline ends came to 11 bases. The chain's CDR3 is CASSGDGGTEAFF. Written as DNA, the CDR3 is TGCGCCAGCAGCGGAGATGGGGGCACTGAAGCTTTCTTT.

This clonotype was seen once. An end of the junction does not agree with germline; a read error may underlie this. V is TRBV11-2 and J is TRBJ2-6, with D possibly TRBD1 on 5 matching bases. CDR1 is SGHAT and CDR2 is FQNNGV in the germline V gene. The CDR3 has 20 amino acids. The CDR3 DNA follows: TGTGCCAGCAGCTTAGTGTCGCTGGGCAGGGTAGGCTCTGGGGTCAACGTCCTGACTTTC. Amino acid sequence: CASSLVSLGRVGSGVNVLTF.

Comment on this clonotype: Since no conserved phenylalanine or tryptophan closes the CDR3, a read error is the likely cause. The chain employs TRBV7-8 and TRBJ2-7; 9 bases align to TRBD1. This CDR3 comprises 15 residues. Germline CDR1 is SGHVS and CDR2 is FQNEAQ. The trim removed 6 bases at V and 0 bases at J, leaving 6 bases unmatched. The CDR3 coding sequence is TGTGCCAGCAGTCCGGGACAGGGCCCCTCCTACGAGCAGTACTTA. The encoded protein is CASSPGQGPSYEQYL.

In regard to this clonotype: This may stem from a read error, because a much larger clone lies one nucleotide away. The chain employs TRBV5-5 and TRBJ2-7; D might be TRBD1 (5 bases). The germline V and J ends were trimmed by 4 bases and 2 bases, with 13 bases remaining between them. This CDR3 has 14 residues. Germline CDR1 is SGHKS and CDR2 is YYEKEE (reference sequence). CDR3 DNA: TGTGCCAGCAGCCTTGCGACAGAGCCCTACGAGCAGTACTTC. Encoded protein: CASSLATEPYEQYF.

In this sample, this clonotype turned up many times. The gene calls are TRBV4-2 and TRBJ2-1, with 8 bases that match TRBD2. V gave up 0 bases and J gave up 4 bases; unmatched junction bases: 2. Germline V lookup: CDR1 LGHNA, CDR2 YNFKEQ. CDR3 size: 15 residues. CDR3 protein: CASSQDSSGYNEQFF. CDR3 DNA sequence: TGTGCCAGCAGCCAAGATTCTAGCGGGTACAATGAGCAGTTCTTC.

J is TRBJ2-7 and V is TRBV11-2; no firm D call. The length of the CDR3 is 14 residues. Germline V CDR1 and CDR2: SGHAT, FQNNGV. Trimming took off 7 bases at V and 3 bases at J, with 16 bases between the two ends. CDR3 nucleotides: TGTGCCAGCACCACTACCAGCGTAGGCTACGAGCAGTACTTC. This translates into CASTTTSVGYEQYF.

The table lists this clonotype with many counts. The genes are TRBV14 and TRBJ2-3, with D hard to call. The CDR3 length is 12 residues. Germline loops: CDR1 SGHDN, CDR2 FVKESK. Trimming cost V 4 bases and J 2 bases, with 4 bases left between them. DNA for the CDR3: TGTGCCAGCAGCCCATTCACAGATACGCAGTATTTT. Its translation is CASSPFTDTQYF.